This TCR beta chain is from a study of T-cell reconstitution after alpha-beta-depleted transplantation in children. By share of the sample, this clonotype is large. A TCRbeta library incorporating unique molecular identifiers was prepared. MiXCR, applied by TCRdb to the PCR reads, yields one record per CDR3 protein. Of approximately 520,000 distinct CDR3 sequences listed, approximately 29% were seen once; the top ten hold 2% to 3%. The ends were cut back, 5 bases at V and 6 bases at J, with 14 bases in the middle. This CDR3 spans 13 amino acids. The source material was PBMCs from the stem cell graft donor, sampled from the stem cell graft. The J gene is TRBJ2-7, the V gene TRBV12-3 or TRBV12-4; D ambiguous. This clonotype was obtained from a human donor who donated a stem cell graft to a child with aplastic anemia. The CDR3 loop is CASSPGPFTEQYV. CDR3 sequence (DNA): TGTGCCAGCAGTCCCGGGCCTTTTACCGAGCAGTACGTC.